This T cell receptor (beta chain) stems from a study of cytomegalovirus exposure and HLA in healthy donors. Points from the study as a whole: Three CMV-associated chains were confirmed in vitro to be specific for CMV antigens. Most TCR sequences were seen very rarely across donors, but some public TCRs occurred in many.

Of note for this clone: As yet, its antigen is unknown.

Produced via immunoSEQ multiplex PCR; TCRdb's table is partial and in-frame only. The table shows approximately 150,000 clones, with around four fifths occurring only once. The CDR3 loop spans 12 amino acids. Germline V gene lookup returns CDR1 GTSNPN and CDR2 SVGIG (reference sequence). V was shortened by 1 base and J by 7 bases, with 10 bases between the two germline ends. Donors came from a validation cohort of approximately 110 subjects, distinct from the first 666-subject cohort. The chain is built from TRBV30 and TRBJ1-1, with a weak D call TRBD1 (6 bases). The receptor was derived from a man aged 25 to 40 in good health and CMV-seropositive. The sequenced sample consisted of PBMCs. The CDR3 loop is CAWSGGGSEAFF. As DNA, the CDR3 is TGTGCCTGGAGTGGGGGGGGCAGTGAAGCTTTCTTT.